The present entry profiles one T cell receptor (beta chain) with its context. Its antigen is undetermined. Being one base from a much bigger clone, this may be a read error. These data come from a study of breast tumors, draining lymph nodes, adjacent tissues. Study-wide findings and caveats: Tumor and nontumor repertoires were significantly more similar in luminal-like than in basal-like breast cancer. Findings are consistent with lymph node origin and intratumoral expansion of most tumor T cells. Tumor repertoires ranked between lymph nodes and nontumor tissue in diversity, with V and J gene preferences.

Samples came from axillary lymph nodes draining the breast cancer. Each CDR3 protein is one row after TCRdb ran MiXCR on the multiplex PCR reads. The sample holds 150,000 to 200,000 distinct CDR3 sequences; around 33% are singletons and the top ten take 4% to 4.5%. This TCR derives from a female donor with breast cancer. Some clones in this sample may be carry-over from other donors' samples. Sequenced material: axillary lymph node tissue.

The CDR3 DNA reads as TGTGCCAGCAGCCCGGCGAATGATGAGCAGTTCTTC. Protein: CASSPANDEQFF. The chain carries TRBV11-2 and TRBJ2-1; unclear D gene. Between the trimmed V and J ends, which lost 5 bases and 8 bases, there was a span of 10 bases. CDR1 SGHAT and CDR2 FQNNGV come from the germline V gene. The CDR3 is made up of 12 amino acids.